A single sample is the source of the 23 T cell receptor beta chains below, sequenced in a study of OX40 agonist ivuxolimab in advanced cancers. Some clones are missing from TCRdb's copy, which holds only in-frame ones; the method was immunoSEQ multiplex PCR. This sample has 90,000 to 100,000 clones, with approximately 83% found just once. The sequences come from CD4+ or CD8+ T cells sorted from blood, collected in a trial of the OX40 agonist ivuxolimab. The receptors originated from an adult with an advanced solid tumor such as melanoma, head and neck, liver or kidney cancer.

This clone was seen only once. The chain couples TRBV11-2 to TRBJ1-1; D gene unclear. This CDR3 region has 15 residues. Per germline, CDR1 SGHAT and CDR2 FQNNGV. V was trimmed by 0 bases and J by 3 bases, leaving 11 bases between them. CDR3 DNA sequence: TGTGCCAGCAGCTTAGATCCCTTCCCTTACACTGAAGCTTTCTTT. Protein sequence: CASSLDPFPYTEAFF.

The V and J genes are TRBV19 and TRBJ1-2; D may be TRBD1 (5 bases). Deletions cut 2 bases from V and 0 bases from J, with 19 bases between. The CDR3 is made up of 18 amino acids. CDR1 is LNHDA and CDR2 is SQIVND in the germline V gene (reference sequence). This CDR3 is CASSIRGIANQANYGYTF. CDR3 nucleotide sequence: TGTGCCAGTAGTATAAGGGGAATTGCAAACCAAGCTAACTATGGCTACACCTTC.

The genes are TRBV18 and TRBJ2-7, with D uncertain. V was pared by 5 bases and J by 5 bases, with 16 bases between. The length of the CDR3 is 14 residues. Germline V gene sequence: CDR1 KGHSH, CDR2 LQKENI. CDR3 protein: CASSIQAARDEQYF. CDR3 coding DNA: TGTGCCAGCTCAATTCAGGCAGCCCGAGACGAGCAGTACTTC.

This chain connects TRBV6-5 to TRBJ1-4; D not certain. Germline assignment: CDR1 MNHEY and CDR2 SVGAGI. This CDR3 is 13 amino acids long. The V end was cut by 11 bases, the J end by 4 bases, with 14 bases between. The CDR3 loop is CAPSSDCNEKLFF. DNA of the CDR3: TGTGCCCCCAGCTCCGATTGTAATGAAAAACTGTTTTTT.

Only a few counts were recorded for this clone. The J gene is TRBJ1-5, the V gene TRBV6-5; TRBD1 matches 8 bases. CDR1 and CDR2 (germline): MNHEY, SVGAGI. Trimming took 2 bases from V and 9 from J; bases not matched to a gene: 6. This CDR3 has 14 residues. This CDR3 reads CASSYGTGGWPQHF. The CDR3, as DNA: TGTGCCAGCAGTTACGGGACAGGCGGTTGGCCCCAGCATTTT.

The chain recombines TRBV2 with TRBJ2-1, with 10 bases aligning to TRBD2. J was trimmed by 5 bases and V by 6 bases; bases with no gene match: 10. The CDR3 consists of 16 residues. The germline V gene has CDR1 SNHLY and CDR2 FYNNEI. CDR3 coding DNA: TGTGCCAGCAGGCCAAACCTAGCGGGGGTTCACAATGAGCAGTTCTTC. The encoded protein is CASRPNLAGVHNEQFF.

The gene calls are TRBV28 and TRBJ1-6; D perhaps matches TRBD1 (5 bases). Trimming shortened V by 2 bases and J by 2 bases, and 16 bases separated the two germline ends. CDR1 MDHEN and CDR2 SYDVKM come from the germline V gene. The CDR3 is made up of 18 amino acids. As DNA, the CDR3 is TGTGCCAGCAGTTTAAGGGTTGCAGGGAGCGCCTATAATTCACCCCTCCACTTT. As protein: CASSLRVAGSAYNSPLHF.

The rearrangement joins TRBV5-6 to TRBJ1-4; D may be TRBD1 (5 bases). CDR1 and CDR2 from the germline V gene are SGHDT and YYEEEE. The CDR3 spans 15 residues. Trimming took 4 bases from V and 0 from J, leaving 10 bases between them. The CDR3 protein is CASSPGRTTNEKLFF. The CDR3 nucleotides are TGTGCCAGCAGCCCGGGACGGACAACTAATGAAAAACTGTTTTTT.

This clone was seen once. This chain connects TRBV7-8 to TRBJ2-5; D is undetermined. The ends were cut back, 5 bases at V and 5 bases at J, with 18 bases in the middle. In germline, CDR1 is SGHVS, CDR2 FQNEAQ. The CDR3 contains 15 residues. The CDR3 nucleotides are TGTGCCAGCAGCCCGCCCTCAAAGGCCCGGGAGACCCAGTACTTC. It specifies CASSPPSKARETQYF. The full variable domain, completed using reference TRBV7-8 and TRBJ2-5, is GAGVSQSPRYKVAKRGQDVALRCDPISGHVSLFWYQQALGQGPEFLTYFQNEAQLDKSGLPSDRFFAERPEGSVSTLKIQRTQQEDSAVYLCASSPPSKARETQYFGPGTRLLVL.

The chain has TRBV11-2 and TRBJ2-1; D is ambiguous. Trimming shortened V by 0 bases and J by 1 base, and 4 bases separated the two germline ends. This CDR3 comprises 14 residues. CDR1 is SGHAT and CDR2 is FQNNGV in the germline V gene. The CDR3 loop is CASSLEVSYNEQFF. CDR3 bases: TGTGCCAGCAGCTTAGAGGTATCCTACAATGAGCAGTTCTTC.

The chain uses TRBV19 and TRBJ2-3, with D possibly TRBD2 on 6 matching bases. The V end lost 6 bases, the J end lost 3 bases, and 10 bases lay between the germline ends. CDR3 length: 13 residues. Germline CDR1 and CDR2: LNHDA and SQIVND (reference sequence). This CDR3 is CASSGRRTDTQYF. CDR3 nucleotides: TGTGCCAGTAGCGGGAGACGGACAGATACGCAGTATTTT.

The rearrangement links TRBV7-2 to TRBJ1-5; D may be TRBD1 (5 bases). Germline CDR1 and CDR2: SGHTA and FQGNSA. Trimming removed 1 base from V and 9 bases from J, with 16 bases in between. The CDR3 length is 15 residues. The chain's CDR3 is CASSLEWRGGGPQHF. The CDR3 coding sequence is TGTGCCAGCAGCTTAGAGTGGCGGGGCGGTGGGCCCCAGCATTTT.

CDR3: CASSLLDEGYYGYTF. The CDR3 region has the DNA TGTGCCAGCTCACTACTCGACGAAGGATACTATGGCTACACCTTC. This rearrangement joins TRBV18 to TRBJ1-2; D gene uncertain. Germline V gene lookup returns CDR1 KGHSH and CDR2 LQKENI. The CDR3 runs 15 residues. V was shortened by 4 bases and J by 3 bases, with 15 bases between the two germline ends.

The gene calls are TRBV29-1 and TRBJ2-7; possible D gene TRBD1, 6 bases. With 5 bases removed from V and 0 bases from J, the gap between germline ends came to 26 bases. The CDR3 has 18 residues. Germline V gives CDR1 SQVTM, CDR2 ANQGSEA. CDR3 loop: CSVIIGAGATTLSYEQYF. DNA for the CDR3: TGCAGCGTTATTATAGGAGCAGGGGCAACCACCCTCTCCTACGAGCAGTACTTC.

This clone has a handful of counts. V usage is TRBV30 and J usage is TRBJ2-2, with 7 bases aligning to TRBD1. The V gene end was trimmed by 6 bases and the J gene end by 5 bases; junction bases not matched to a gene: 6. This CDR3 contains 13 residues. Germline V gives CDR1 GTSNPN, CDR2 SVGIG (reference sequence). The CDR3 reads CACRTGPTGELFF. CDR3 nucleotide sequence: TGTGCCTGCCGGACAGGACCAACCGGGGAGCTGTTTTTT.

The rearrangement links TRBV4-3 to TRBJ2-2; a possible D gene is TRBD1 (5 bases). Germline CDR1 LGHNA, CDR2 YSLEER. The CDR3 covers 16 residues. The V gene lost 3 bases and the J gene lost 0 bases, with 11 bases spanning the gap. The CDR3 here is CASSHGQRANTGELFF. Here the CDR3 DNA reads TGCGCCAGCAGCCACGGACAACGAGCGAACACCGGGGAGCTGTTTTTT.

This sequence joins TRBV28 and TRBJ2-7, with 9 bases identical to TRBD1. Germline loops: CDR1 MDHEN, CDR2 SYDVKM. This CDR3 spans 15 amino acids. V lost 7 bases, J lost 1 base, and 8 bases stayed unmatched. CDR3 protein: CASKTGTGKSYEQYF. The CDR3 DNA is TGTGCCAGCAAGACAGGGACAGGGAAATCCTACGAGCAGTACTTC.

The chain has TRBV10-3 and TRBJ2-5; D is unclear. CDR1 is ENHRY and CDR2 is SYGVKD in the germline V gene. The germline V and J ends were trimmed by 2 bases and 3 bases, with 10 bases remaining between them. CDR3 length equals 14 residues. The CDR3 region is CAISERGQKETQYF. The DNA for the CDR3 is TGTGCCATCAGTGAGCGTGGGCAGAAAGAGACCCAGTACTTC.

The genes are TRBV10-3 and TRBJ2-1; 9 positions match TRBD2. V was pared by 2 bases and J by 5 bases, with 7 bases of the junction left unmatched. This CDR3 region has 16 residues. In germline, CDR1 is ENHRY, CDR2 SYGVKD. In DNA form, the CDR3 reads TGTGCCATCAGTGAGGGTGGCGGGGGGGCGAACAATGAGCAGTTCTTC. Protein: CAISEGGGGANNEQFF.

V is TRBV6-6 and J is TRBJ2-7; TRBD2 matches 12 bases. The junction had 8 bases not matched to a gene; V was cut back by 6 bases and J by 5 bases. CDR3 length equals 15 residues. CDR1 is MNHNY and CDR2 is SVGAGI in the germline V gene (reference sequence). CDR3 residues: CASSDRTSGTHEQYF. The CDR3 region has the DNA TGTGCCAGCAGCGACCGGACTAGCGGGACACACGAGCAGTACTTC.

The chain links TRBV7-3 to TRBJ2-3; D call uncertain. The CDR3 is 13 amino acids. V was shortened by 5 bases and J by 7 bases, with 13 bases between the two germline ends. In germline, CDR1 is SGHTA, CDR2 FQGTGA. CDR3 in amino acids: CASSRTTGYTQYF. CDR3 DNA: TGTGCCAGCAGCCGAACGACCGGGTATACGCAGTATTTT.

Comments on this clone: One end of the junction varies from germline; a read error may be responsible. The chain employs TRBV30 and TRBJ2-3, with 7 bases lining up with TRBD2. The CDR3 has 17 residues. Germline V gene data show CDR1 as GTSNPN and CDR2 as SVGIG (reference sequence). As DNA, the CDR3 is TGTACCTGGACCTTTTCCGTACTAGCGAGGGGCACAGATACGCAGTATTTT. It specifies CTWTFSVLARGTDTQYF.

This chain uses TRBV11-2 with TRBJ2-6; TRBD1 agrees at 8 bases. The V segment lost 5 bases and the J segment 1 base; nucleotides outside the gene matches: 10. Germline CDR1 is SGHAT and CDR2 is FQNNGV. The CDR3 totals 18 residues. The CDR3 region has the DNA TGTGCCAGCAGCCCTCATTTGAGACAGGGGTCTGGGGCCAACGTCCTGACTTTC. Protein product: CASSPHLRQGSGANVLTF.